This passage covers 24 T cell receptor beta chains from one sample sequenced in a study of blood T cell repertoires in COVID-19. The data were produced by immunoSEQ multiplex PCR, yet TCRdb's version contains in-frame clones alone and is incomplete. In the table there are about 310,000 clones, around nine tenths of which are singletons. Sequencing was done on a sample of peripheral blood. The source of these receptors is a man in his sixties or seventies with acute or convalescent COVID-19.

The V call is TRBV6-5, the J call TRBJ2-7; unclear D gene. V shed 7 bases and J shed 3 bases, with 10 bases lying between them. The CDR3 sequence is 12 residues long. From germline, CDR1 is MNHEY and CDR2 SVGAGI. For the CDR3, the DNA is TGTGCCAGCAACGGCGGCGGCTACGAGCAGTACTTC. Translated: CASNGGGYEQYF.

This clone is a singleton in its sample. The rearrangement uses TRBV5-3 and TRBJ2-7; TRBD2 agrees at 14 bases. TRBV5-3 is given ORF status, its function remaining uncertain. Unmatched junction bases numbered 8, after V lost 3 bases and J lost 3 bases. The CDR3 runs 17 residues. The CDR3 loop is CARSWTSGGLVYYEQYF. CDR3 nucleotide sequence: TGTGCCAGAAGCTGGACTAGCGGGGGGCTAGTCTACTACGAGCAGTACTTC.

The chain combines TRBV5-1 with TRBJ1-4, with D perhaps TRBD1 (5 bases). The ends were cut back, 1 base at V and 7 bases at J, with 14 bases in the middle. This CDR3 is 15 amino acids long. Germline-derived CDR1 and CDR2 are SGHRS and YFSETQ. CDR3 sequence: CASSLSRGSTEKLFF. The CDR3 DNA sequence: TGCGCCAGCAGCTTGAGTAGGGGCAGTACTGAAAAACTGTTTTTT.

The gene calls are TRBV7-9 and TRBJ2-7; 7 bases are a match to TRBD2. Germline loops: CDR1 SEHNR, CDR2 FQNEAQ (reference sequence). There are 14 residues in the CDR3. The junction had 7 bases not matched to a gene; V was cut back by 5 bases and J by 3 bases. The CDR3 nucleotides read TGTGCCAGCAGCGGGGTGGGGGAGGGCTACGAGCAGTACTTC. Amino acid sequence: CASSGVGEGYEQYF.

V and J are TRBV28 and TRBJ1-3; D is perhaps TRBD1 (6 bases). From germline, CDR1 is MDHEN and CDR2 SYDVKM. V lost 5 bases and J 1 base, leaving 24 bases between the germline ends. The CDR3 is 19 amino acids. As DNA, the CDR3 is TGTGCCAGCAGTCCGTGGACAGTCCCGCTCTTATCTTCTGGAAACACCATATATTTT. It specifies CASSPWTVPLLSSGNTIYF.

This chain links TRBV3-1 (or the pseudogene TRBV3-2) with TRBJ2-7, with D perhaps matching TRBD1 (8 bases). V shed 0 bases and J shed 2 bases, with 32 bases lying between them. From germline, CDR1 is LGHDT and CDR2 YNNKEL (reference sequence). This CDR3 is 22 amino acids long. The CDR3 nucleotides are TGTGCCAGCAGCCAAGAGGCGGGGGCGAAAGGAAAAACCGGGACAGGACCCTACGAGCAGTACTTC. Its protein product is CASSQEAGAKGKTGTGPYEQYF.

This sequence joins TRBV28 and TRBJ2-3; maybe TRBD1 (6 bases). The CDR3 contains 13 residues. CDR1 is MDHEN and CDR2 is SYDVKM in the germline V gene. V was cut by 6 bases and J by 4 bases, with 11 bases left in between. The CDR3 sequence: CASSQGQPDTQYF. The CDR3 nucleotides are TGTGCCAGCAGCCAAGGACAGCCAGATACGCAGTATTTT. Full variable domain (outside the CDR3, taken from reference TRBV28 and TRBJ2-3): DVKVTQSSRYLVKRTGEKVFLECVQDMDHENMFWYRQDPGLGLRLIYFSYDVKMKEKGDIPEGYSVSREKKERFSLILESASTNQTSMYLCASSQGQPDTQYFGPGTRLTVL.

The rearrangement uses TRBV7-9 and TRBJ1-6; 7 nucleotides line up with TRBD1. Germline V gene sequence: CDR1 SEHNR, CDR2 FQNEAQ (reference sequence). The V and J ends lost 4 bases and 7 bases, in that order; junction bases with no gene match: 4. There are 14 residues in the CDR3. DNA of the CDR3: TGTGCCAGCAGCTACGGACAGGAGAATTCACCCCTCCACTTT. The encoded protein is CASSYGQENSPLHF.

The genes are TRBV5-1 and TRBJ2-7; 12 nucleotides align to TRBD1. J was trimmed by 11 bases and V by 4 bases; bases with no gene match: 4. The germline V gene encodes CDR1 SGHRS and CDR2 YFSETQ. The CDR3 totals 12 residues. CDR3: CASSAGTGGKYF. CDR3 in DNA: TGCGCCAGCAGCGCGGGGACAGGGGGCAAGTACTTC.

This chain links TRBV4-1 with TRBJ2-5; 7 nucleotides match TRBD1. CDR3 size: 13 residues. CDR1 and CDR2 from the germline V gene are MGHRA and YSYEKL. Unmatched junction bases numbered 5, after V lost 1 base and J lost 9 bases. The CDR3 nucleotides are TGCGCCAGCAGCCAAGTAGGGGGCCCGGCCCAGTACTTC. Amino acid sequence: CASSQVGGPAQYF.

The chain couples TRBV28 to TRBJ1-5; unclear D gene. The CDR3 is 15 residues long. Trimming shortened V by 6 bases and J by 2 bases, and 14 bases separated the two germline ends. Germline CDR1 is MDHEN and CDR2 is SYDVKM. CDR3 coding DNA: TGTGCCAGCAGAGAACACGGGCGGGGCAATCAGCCCCAGCATTTT. This codes for CASREHGRGNQPQHF. Using reference TRBV28 and TRBJ1-5 for the parts outside the CDR3, the full variable domain is DVKVTQSSRYLVKRTGEKVFLECVQDMDHENMFWYRQDPGLGLRLIYFSYDVKMKEKGDIPEGYSVSREKKERFSLILESASTNQTSMYLCASREHGRGNQPQHFGDGTRLSIL.

The chain is built from TRBV7-3 and TRBJ2-3; tentative D call: TRBD1 (5 bases). V was cut by 0 bases and J by 2 bases, with 9 bases left in between. This CDR3 contains 15 residues. Germline CDR1 reads SGHTA; CDR2 reads FQGTGA. CDR3 DNA sequence: TGTGCCAGCAGCTTAACCAGGGATACCACAGATACGCAGTATTTT. Translated: CASSLTRDTTDTQYF.

This sequence joins TRBV9 and TRBJ2-5, with 8 bases that match TRBD2. Trimming cost V 3 bases and J 5 bases; bases outside gene matches: 12. Germline loops: CDR1 SGDLS, CDR2 YYNGEE. CDR3 length equals 16 residues. DNA of the CDR3: TGTGCCAGCAGCGCAGAGAGCGGGGGTGTCGGTGAGACCCAGTACTTC. This sequence encodes CASSAESGGVGETQYF. Supplemented by reference TRBV9 and TRBJ2-5, the full variable domain reads DSGVTQTPKHLITATGQRVTLRCSPRSGDLSVYWYQQSLDQGLQFLIQYYNGEERAKGNILERFSAQQFPDLHSELNLSSLELGDSALYFCASSAESGGVGETQYFGPGTRLLVL.

This rearrangement joins TRBV21-1 to TRBJ1-2; TRBD1 is the table's D call, not checked against the DNA. TRBV21-1 is deemed a pseudogene. CDR3 length: 15 residues. CDR3 sequence: CASSKPQGTVAGYTF. In DNA, the CDR3 is TGTGCCAGCAGCAAACCCCAGGGTACGGTTGCTGGCTACACCTTC.

Regarding this clone: Just one base apart from a much larger clone, this may be a read error. Other DNA sequences within the sample encode an identical CDR3. This sequence joins TRBV7-9 and TRBJ1-6; TRBD1 agrees at 11 bases. CDR3 length equals 15 residues. V lost 4 bases and J lost 8; bases outside the gene matches: 4. Germline V gives CDR1 SEHNR, CDR2 FQNEAQ (reference sequence). This CDR3 reads CASSSWTGGDSPLHF. The CDR3 nucleotides read TGTGCCAGCAGCTCTTGGACAGGGGGCGATTCACCCCTCCACTTT.

The V gene is TRBV7-2, the J gene TRBJ2-1, with 8 bases matching TRBD2. This CDR3 has 15 residues. With 4 bases clipped from V and 0 bases from J, the junction kept 2 bases outside the gene matches. Germline CDR1 SGHTA, CDR2 FQGNSA. DNA for the CDR3: TGTGCCAGCAGCTCACTAGCGGCCTCCTACAATGAGCAGTTCTTC. Translated: CASSSLAASYNEQFF.

This clone was seen once. V usage is TRBV29-1 and J usage is TRBJ1-1; 7 positions agree with TRBD1. V shed 6 bases, J shed 0 bases, and the junction held 13 bases outside the gene matches. The CDR3 length is 16 residues. CDR1 is SQVTM and CDR2 is ANQGSEA in the germline V gene. DNA for the CDR3: TGCAGCGTCGTGGTGTTGGGACAGTTCATGAACACTGAAGCTTTCTTT. Amino acid sequence: CSVVVLGQFMNTEAFF. The full variable domain, with the rest looked up from reference TRBV29-1 and TRBJ1-1, is SAVISQKPSRDICQRGTSLTIQCQVDSQVTMMFWYRQQPGQSLTLIATANQGSEATYESGFVIDKFPISRPNLTFSTLTVSNMSPEDSSIYLCSVVVLGQFMNTEAFFGQGTRLTVV.

This chain joins TRBV28 and TRBJ1-5, with D perhaps TRBD1 (5 bases). The ends were cut back, 6 bases at V and 0 bases at J, with 18 bases in the middle. CDR3 length equals 17 residues. Looked up from germline, CDR1 is MDHEN and CDR2 is SYDVKM. CDR3 sequence (DNA): TGTGCCAGCAGGATAATGGGACTGTTAGTTAGCAATCAGCCCCAGCATTTT. This sequence encodes CASRIMGLLVSNQPQHF.

V and J are TRBV28 and TRBJ2-7; D gene uncertain. Germline CDR1 is MDHEN and CDR2 is SYDVKM. V lost 5 bases to trimming and J lost 4 bases, with 6 bases between them. This CDR3 spans 11 amino acids. The CDR3 DNA is TGTGCCAGCAGTCGAGATTACGAGCAGTACTTC. Protein: CASSRDYEQYF. Using reference TRBV28 and TRBJ2-7 for the parts outside the CDR3, the full variable domain is DVKVTQSSRYLVKRTGEKVFLECVQDMDHENMFWYRQDPGLGLRLIYFSYDVKMKEKGDIPEGYSVSREKKERFSLILESASTNQTSMYLCASSRDYEQYFGPGTRLTVT.

This clone was seen more than once but under ten times. The chain joins TRBV5-6 to TRBJ2-1, with TRBD2 as a possible D gene (6 bases). Trimming removed 2 bases at V and 9 bases at J, with 6 bases between. CDR3 size: 11 residues. Germline lookup yields CDR1 SGHDT and CDR2 YYEEEE. CDR3 residues: CASSFGGEQFF. The CDR3 nucleotides are TGTGCCAGCAGCTTCGGGGGTGAGCAGTTCTTC.

This clone was picked up one time. The chain combines TRBV7-3 with TRBJ2-2; 9 bases agree with TRBD2. CDR1 and CDR2 (germline): SGHTA, FQGTGA. The V segment lost 3 bases and the J segment 5 bases; nucleotides outside the gene matches: 4. The length of the CDR3 is 15 residues. For the CDR3, the DNA is TGTGCCAGCAGCTTCTCAGCGGGGGGTACCGGGGAGCTGTTTTTT. This translates into CASSFSAGGTGELFF.

The V gene is TRBV27, the J gene TRBJ2-3; weak D call: TRBD2 (5 bases). Trimming cost V 8 bases and J 5 bases, with 8 bases left between them. The CDR3 is 11 residues long. The germline CDR1 and CDR2 sequences are MNHEY and SMNVEV (reference sequence). The CDR3 here is CASGRVDTQYF. The DNA for the CDR3 is TGTGCCAGCGGGCGGGTAGATACGCAGTATTTT.

The chain carries TRBV19 and TRBJ2-1; TRBD2 matches at 7 bases. The germline V gene has CDR1 LNHDA and CDR2 SQIVND (reference sequence). With V trimmed by 5 bases and J by 0 bases, 7 bases remained unmatched. This CDR3 comprises 16 residues. CDR3 protein: CASSSRGGSSYNEQFF. DNA for the CDR3: TGTGCCAGTAGTTCCCGGGGCGGGAGCTCCTACAATGAGCAGTTCTTC.

This sequence joins TRBV27 and TRBJ2-7; 7 nucleotides align to TRBD1. Germline CDR1 is MNHEY and CDR2 is SMNVEV (reference sequence). V was pared by 3 bases and J by 5 bases, with 10 bases of the junction left unmatched. CDR3 length: 15 amino acids. CDR3 nucleotides: TGTGCCAGCAGTTTCGCGAATTTACAGGGGAACGAGCAGTACTTC. This translates into CASSFANLQGNEQYF.